This entry lists 28 T cell receptor beta chains sequenced from one sample in a study of T-cell reconstitution after alpha-beta-depleted transplantation in children. Unique molecular identifiers were used in preparing the TCRbeta library. One entry per CDR3 protein, called by TCRdb with MiXCR from the PCR reads. The sample has a few hundred thousand distinct CDR3 sequences, 20% to 30% seen once. The sample consisted of PBMCs, taken before TCRalphabeta/CD19-depleted stem cell transplant. The receptors originated from a boy under three years old with Wiskott-Aldrich syndrome, due to receive a stem cell transplant.

The chain links TRBV10-3 to TRBJ2-2, with D maybe TRBD1 (5 bases). The CDR3 has 14 amino acids. Germline CDR1 ENHRY, CDR2 SYGVKD. Trimming left V 6 bases short and J 6 bases short, with 14 bases between. CDR3: CAISHPQGPGELFF. The DNA for the CDR3 is TGTGCCATCAGCCACCCCCAGGGTCCCGGGGAGCTGTTTTTT.

In this sample, this clonotype turned up a few times. V is TRBV2 and J is TRBJ1-3, with 8 positions matching TRBD1. CDR1 is SNHLY and CDR2 is FYNNEI in the germline V gene. V gave up 6 bases and J gave up 4 bases; unmatched junction bases: 14. The CDR3 is 17 residues long. The CDR3 region has the DNA TGTGCCAGCAGGGACAACCCGGGACAGGCAGTGGGAAACACCATATATTTT. This codes for CASRDNPGQAVGNTIYF.

In this sample, this clonotype turned up a few times. The chain recombines TRBV4-1 with TRBJ2-1; 9 positions match TRBD1. Trimming cost V 1 base and J 15 bases; bases outside gene matches: 4. Germline assignment: CDR1 MGHRA and CDR2 YSYEKL. The CDR3 loop spans 12 amino acids. In nucleotides, the CDR3 is TGCGCCAGCAGCCAAGGGCGGGACAGGGTGTTCTTC. Translating it yields CASSQGRDRVFF.

J is TRBJ2-1 and V is TRBV4-2; tentative D call: TRBD2 (5 bases). This CDR3 is built from 16 residues. The V gene's germline CDR1 is LGHNA and CDR2 YNFKEQ. The V gene lost 3 bases and the J gene lost 5 bases, with 17 bases spanning the gap. Written as DNA, the CDR3 is TGTGCCAGCAGCCACGCCCTCGGGGAGACTAACAATGAGCAGTTCTTC. It specifies CASSHALGETNNEQFF.

CDR3 nucleotides: TGCAGTGCGGAGAGGTCCAGCCACAATCAGCCCCAGCATTTT. This gives the protein CSAERSSHNQPQHF. The V gene is TRBV20-1, the J gene TRBJ1-5, with no clear D. V lost 6 bases and J 3 bases, leaving 15 bases between the germline ends. Germline CDR1 DFQATT, CDR2 SNEGSKA (reference sequence). The CDR3 length is 14 residues.

This sequence joins TRBV27 and TRBJ2-1; D unresolved. The CDR3 runs to 16 residues. V was cut by 2 bases and J by 5 bases, with 16 bases left in between. CDR1 and CDR2 (germline): MNHEY, SMNVEV (reference sequence). The chain's CDR3 is CASSLLLVGSHNEQFF. The CDR3 DNA sequence: TGTGCCAGCAGTTTACTGCTGGTGGGCAGCCACAATGAGCAGTTCTTC.

The chain joins TRBV15 to TRBJ2-7; TRBD2 agrees at 8 bases. The germline gives CDR1 LNHNV, CDR2 YYDKDF (reference sequence). The trim removed 0 bases at V and 5 bases at J, leaving 21 bases unmatched. This CDR3 spans 20 amino acids. The CDR3 coding sequence is TGTGCCACCAGCAGAGATAAGACGTTGACGGGAGGGTTCCGCGGAAACGAGCAGTACTTC. Its protein is CATSRDKTLTGGFRGNEQYF.

The V and J genes are TRBV4-1 and TRBJ2-2; a weak D match, TRBD1 (6 bases). The CDR3 totals 16 residues. The V and J ends lost 4 bases and 4 bases respectively, with 16 bases between them. CDR1 is MGHRA, CDR2 YSYEKL, per germline. CDR3 in DNA: TGCGCCAGCAGCCTATCACAGGGTACCGGCACCGGGGAGCTGTTTTTT. Amino acids: CASSLSQGTGTGELFF.

This clonotype was observed a handful of times. J is TRBJ2-3 and V is TRBV24-1, with D perhaps TRBD2 (5 bases). The CDR3 is 15 residues long. V was clipped by 1 base and J by 6 bases, with 13 bases between them. CDR1 and CDR2 from the germline V gene are KGHDR and SFDVKD. The chain's CDR3 is CATSDFEGNVDTQYF. In DNA, the CDR3 is TGTGCCACCAGTGATTTTGAGGGTAATGTCGATACGCAGTATTTT.

This clonotype was seen only a few times. The gene calls are TRBV5-1 and TRBJ2-7; 7 positions match TRBD2. CDR3 length: 15 residues. Germline trimming cut 4 bases from V and 4 bases from J; bases unmatched to any gene: 11. Per germline, CDR1 SGHRS and CDR2 YFSETQ. CDR3 in amino acids: CASSLVRGSRYEQYF. The CDR3 DNA follows: TGCGCCAGCAGCCTTGTTCGCGGGAGCAGGTACGAGCAGTACTTC.

This clonotype was recorded a few times. The J gene is TRBJ2-1, the V gene TRBV15, with 9 bases lining up with TRBD1. Per the germline V gene, CDR1 is LNHNV and CDR2 is YYDKDF (reference sequence). This CDR3 region has 14 residues. J gave up 7 bases and V 3 bases, and 4 bases lay outside the gene matches. The CDR3 sequence: CATSRTGGVNEQFF. As DNA, the CDR3 is TGTGCCACCAGCAGGACAGGGGGAGTTAATGAGCAGTTCTTC.

This clonotype occurred a few times. The J gene is TRBJ2-1, the V gene TRBV20-1; D perhaps matches TRBD1 (5 bases). CDR1 is DFQATT and CDR2 is SNEGSKA in the germline V gene (reference sequence). The CDR3 is 14 amino acids. V gave up 3 bases and J gave up 8 bases, with 17 bases separating them. CDR3 sequence reads: CSASDGAPTDEQFF. Written as DNA, the CDR3 is TGCAGTGCTAGCGATGGGGCCCCCACGGATGAGCAGTTCTTC.

This clonotype turned up a few times. The J gene is TRBJ2-1, the V gene TRBV20-1; 8 nucleotides align to TRBD1. The CDR3 loop spans 14 amino acids. CDR1 DFQATT and CDR2 SNEGSKA come from the germline V gene (reference sequence). J gave up 4 bases and V 3 bases, and 5 bases lay outside the gene matches. In DNA, the CDR3 is TGCAGTGCTAGGGACAGGGAAACTTACAATGAGCAGTTCTTC. This encodes CSARDRETYNEQFF.

This clonotype was picked up a small number of times. The chain employs TRBV12-3 or TRBV12-4 and TRBJ1-5; 7 bases agree with TRBD1. The CDR3 length is 12 residues. V lost 5 bases to trimming and J lost 11 bases; unmatched junction nucleotides: 6. CDR3 coding DNA: TGTGCCAGCAGTCCCGCGGGGACAGCCCAGCATTTT. Its translation is CASSPAGTAQHF.

This clonotype was found once. The chain links TRBV18 to TRBJ2-1, with TRBD2 matching 8 bases. The CDR3 covers 14 residues. Germline CDR1 is KGHSH and CDR2 is LQKENI. Losses at the gene ends were 2 bases for V and 8 bases for J; bases not matched to a gene: 5. This chain's CDR3 is CASSPKSGRHEQFF. Here the CDR3 DNA reads TGTGCCAGCTCACCAAAAAGCGGGAGACATGAGCAGTTCTTC. Complete variable domain (other parts from reference TRBV18 and TRBJ2-1): NAGVMQNPRHLVRRRGQEARLRCSPMKGHSHVYWYRQLPEEGLKFMVYLQKENIIDESGMPKERFSAEFPKEGPSILRIQQVVRGDSAAYFCASSPKSGRHEQFFGPGTRLTVL.

This clonotype was recorded a few times. The genes are TRBV12-3 or TRBV12-4 and TRBJ2-7; D might be TRBD2 (5 bases). The CDR3 loop spans 15 amino acids. V was pared by 3 bases and J by 1 base, with 13 bases between. The CDR3 region has the DNA TGTGCCAGCAGTTTCCTAGGGAGTCGATCCTACGAGCAGTACTTC. As protein: CASSFLGSRSYEQYF.

The J gene is TRBJ1-2, the V gene TRBV7-2; D remains ambiguous. This CDR3 region has 15 residues. Trimming shortened V by 2 bases and J by 0 bases, and 10 bases separated the two germline ends. Looked up from germline, CDR1 is SGHTA and CDR2 is FQGNSA. The CDR3 sequence: CASSLWGAANYGYTF. CDR3 nucleotides: TGTGCCAGCAGCTTATGGGGTGCAGCTAACTATGGCTACACCTTC.

This clonotype was recorded a few times. This sequence joins TRBV5-1 and TRBJ2-1; D is undetermined. The V end was cut by 0 bases, the J end by 8 bases, with 15 bases between. The V gene's germline CDR1 is SGHRS and CDR2 YFSETQ. This CDR3 has 15 residues. The CDR3 DNA reads as TGCGCCAGCAGCTTGGCCTTGGAGACCCCCTATGAGCAGTTCTTC. Its protein product is CASSLALETPYEQFF.

The gene calls are TRBV29-1 and TRBJ2-5; the D gene could be TRBD1 or TRBD2 (5 bases each). In germline, CDR1 is SQVTM, CDR2 ANQGSEA. V was cut by 6 bases and J by 4 bases, with 24 bases left in between. The CDR3 totals 16 residues. The CDR3 is CSVLPGLLPRGETQYF. For the CDR3, the DNA is TGCAGCGTCCTTCCGGGGCTGCTCCCACGCGGAGAGACCCAGTACTTC. The full variable domain, rest sourced from reference TRBV29-1 and TRBJ2-5, is SAVISQKPSRDICQRGTSLTIQCQVDSQVTMMFWYRQQPGQSLTLIATANQGSEATYESGFVIDKFPISRPNLTFSTLTVSNMSPEDSSIYLCSVLPGLLPRGETQYFGPGTRLLVL.

The rearrangement uses TRBV30 and TRBJ2-3, with a possible D match to TRBD1 (6 bases). Germline V gene data show CDR1 as GTSNPN and CDR2 as SVGIG (reference sequence). Trimming cost V 4 bases and J 1 base, with 12 bases left between them. The CDR3 has 14 amino acids. DNA for the CDR3: TGTGCCTGGAACTATAGGACAGGCACAGATACGCAGTATTTT. Residues: CAWNYRTGTDTQYF.

This clonotype was counted only a few times. The chain joins TRBV27 to TRBJ2-1; possibly TRBD2 for D (5 bases). Germline CDR1 and CDR2: MNHEY and SMNVEV (reference sequence). V shed 2 bases and J shed 2 bases, with 7 bases lying between them. The CDR3 has 14 residues. The CDR3 region has the DNA TGTGCCAGCAGTTTAGCACTAGCCTACAATGAGCAGTTCTTC. This sequence encodes CASSLALAYNEQFF.

The V gene is TRBV5-1, the J gene TRBJ2-6; D is possibly TRBD1 (6 bases). Germline assignment: CDR1 SGHRS and CDR2 YFSETQ. This CDR3 is built from 16 residues. V lost 4 bases and J lost 2, with 13 bases in between. Here the CDR3 DNA reads TGCGCCAGCAGCAATTTAAACAGGGCTGGGGCCAACGTCCTGACTTTC. It yields the protein CASSNLNRAGANVLTF.

Only a few counts were recorded for this clonotype. The CDR3 protein is CASSLAGRVSNQPQHF. The CDR3 DNA is TGTGCCAGCAGCTTAGCGGGCAGGGTCAGCAATCAGCCCCAGCATTTT. The chain joins TRBV7-8 to TRBJ1-5, with D possibly matching TRBD1 (5 bases). The CDR3 runs 16 residues. Trimming took 0 bases from V and 1 from J, leaving 10 bases between them. In germline, CDR1 is SGHVS, CDR2 FQNEAQ.

V is TRBV12-3 or TRBV12-4 and J is TRBJ1-2; D gene ambiguous. The V gene lost 3 bases and the J gene lost 2 bases, with 16 bases spanning the gap. The CDR3 runs 16 residues. The CDR3 nucleotides read TGTGCCAGCAGTTTTTCTTCGGGTTCCTCAAACTATGGCTACACCTTC. This gives the protein CASSFSSGSSNYGYTF.

In this sample, this clonotype turned up a few times. The chain joins TRBV20-1 to TRBJ2-1; D gene ambiguous. The CDR3 has 15 amino acids. Germline assignment: CDR1 DFQATT and CDR2 SNEGSKA (reference sequence). V was trimmed by 1 base and J by 0 bases, leaving 10 bases between them. CDR3: CSARGYHSSYNEQFF. The CDR3 DNA is TGCAGTGCTAGAGGTTACCATAGCTCCTACAATGAGCAGTTCTTC.

In DNA form, the CDR3 reads TGTGCCAGCAGACTAAAGGCAAACGGGACGGAGAGAGCCTCTGGGGCCAACGTCCTGACTTTC. It specifies CASRLKANGTERASGANVLTF. The V call is TRBV25-1, the J call TRBJ2-6; perhaps D is TRBD1 or TRBD2 (5 bases each). V was pared by 6 bases and J by 0 bases, with 27 bases between. The CDR3 runs to 21 residues. Germline V lookup: CDR1 MGHDK, CDR2 SYGVNS.

The rearrangement links TRBV5-1 to TRBJ2-6; D gene unclear. V was trimmed by 0 bases and J by 0 bases, leaving 7 bases between them. The CDR3 loop spans 16 amino acids. The germline V gene has CDR1 SGHRS and CDR2 YFSETQ. CDR3 in DNA: TGCGCCAGCAGCTTGGAACCGCGCTCTGGGGCCAACGTCCTGACTTTC. This codes for CASSLEPRSGANVLTF. The entire variable domain, with the rest obtained from reference TRBV5-1 and TRBJ2-6, is as follows: KAGVTQTPRYLIKTRGQQVTLSCSPISGHRSVSWYQQTPGQGLQFLFEYFSETQRNKGNFPGRFSGRQFSNSRSEMNVSTLELGDSALYLCASSLEPRSGANVLTFGAGSRLTVL.

The chain carries TRBV5-1 and TRBJ1-1; D may be TRBD1 (5 bases). CDR1 SGHRS and CDR2 YFSETQ come from the germline V gene. CDR3 length: 14 residues. V gave up 6 bases and J gave up 1 base, with 13 bases separating them. Written as DNA, the CDR3 is TGCGCCAGCACCTGGGACCGTCCGAACACTGAAGCTTTCTTT. As protein: CASTWDRPNTEAFF.